This T cell receptor (beta chain) was identified in a study of T cells after yellow fever vaccination. This clonotype was counted at least ten times. The antigen is not known. The CDR3 length is 15 residues. Germline V gives CDR1 SGHTA, CDR2 FQGNSA. The ends were cut back, 5 bases at V and 2 bases at J, with 14 bases in the middle. Study observations and caveats: FACS-sorted repertoires might harbor abundant contaminating clonotypes from the bulk population.

Template switching with 5'RACE generated the TCR cDNA and added a universal primer site and UMIs. Each CDR3 protein is one row after TCRdb ran MiXCR on the 5' RACE reads. This table holds roughly 190,000 distinct CDR3 sequences, about 10% found once. This sequence joins TRBV7-2 and TRBJ2-3; D unclear. Sequences were derived from CD8+ T cells sorted from PBMCs, sampled 15 days after the yellow fever booster vaccination. This clonotype was obtained from a man aged 18 to 29 who received the YFV17D yellow fever vaccine. The CDR3 protein is CASSPSSFFTDTQYF. In nucleotides, the CDR3 is TGTGCCAGCAGCCCAAGTAGCTTCTTCACAGATACGCAGTATTTT.